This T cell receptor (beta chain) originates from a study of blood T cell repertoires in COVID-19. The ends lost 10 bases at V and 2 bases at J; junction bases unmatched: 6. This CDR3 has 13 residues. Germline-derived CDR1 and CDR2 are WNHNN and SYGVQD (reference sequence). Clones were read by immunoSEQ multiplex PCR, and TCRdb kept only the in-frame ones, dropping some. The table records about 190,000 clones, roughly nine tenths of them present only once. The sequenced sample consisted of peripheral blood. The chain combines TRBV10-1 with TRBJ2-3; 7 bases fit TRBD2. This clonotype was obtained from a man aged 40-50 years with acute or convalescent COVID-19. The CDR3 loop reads CATQRGSTDTQYF. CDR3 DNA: TGCGCCACCCAGCGGGGCTCCACAGATACGCAGTATTTT.